What follows describes a single TCR beta chain. This sample is drawn from a study of technical replicates of blood from a few donors. The data were produced by immunoSEQ multiplex PCR, yet TCRdb's version contains in-frame clones alone and is incomplete. The sample contains some 82,000 clones, just under 95% of which appear only once. Material for sequencing was T cells isolated from PBMCs. This TCR derives from a human donor in good health.

CDR3 nucleotides: TGTGCCAGTAGTAGGGACAGGGACTACCGTGGCTACACCTTC. It translates to CASSRDRDYRGYTF. This chain joins TRBV19 and TRBJ1-2, with 9 nucleotides matching TRBD1. The CDR3 spans 14 residues. The germline CDR1 and CDR2 sequences are LNHDA and SQIVND (reference sequence). The V gene end was trimmed by 4 bases and the J gene end by 7 bases; junction bases not matched to a gene: 7. Full variable domain (remainder filled in from reference TRBV19 and TRBJ1-2): DGGITQSPKYLFRKEGQNVTLSCEQNLNHDAMYWYRQDPGQGLRLIYYSQIVNDFQKGDIAEGYSVSREKKESFPLTVTSAQKNPTAFYLCASSRDRDYRGYTFGSGTRLTVV.